These 24 T cell receptor beta chains were sequenced from one sample in a study of T cell repertoires in aging, cancer and after chemotherapy. TCR beta rearrangements were amplified from peripheral blood genomic DNA. Multiplex touch-down PCR with TRB-A/B primers amplified rearranged V-D-J TRB sequences. MiXCR, applied by TCRdb to the multiplex PCR reads, yields one record per CDR3 protein. The sample has about 1,900 distinct CDR3 sequences, roughly a sixth seen once. The sequenced material came from blood. The receptors were gathered from a human donor with a solid tumor.

By share of the sample, this clonotype is medium-sized. This sequence joins TRBV30 and TRBJ2-1; 8 bases map to TRBD2. With V trimmed by 1 base and J by 7 bases, 9 bases remained unmatched. Germline CDR1 is GTSNPN and CDR2 is SVGIG (reference sequence). This CDR3 comprises 15 residues. CDR3 sequence reads: CAWSEDMGLVNEQFF. CDR3 in DNA: TGTGCCTGGAGTGAGGATATGGGACTAGTAAATGAGCAGTTCTTC.

There are a few counts of this clonotype. The chain uses TRBV11-2 and TRBJ1-4; tentative D call: TRBD1 (5 bases). The CDR3 runs 17 residues. Germline-derived CDR1 and CDR2 are SGHAT and FQNNGV. V was trimmed by 5 bases and J by 0 bases, leaving 16 bases between them. The CDR3 protein is CASSPHRDGTTNEKLFF. CDR3 sequence (DNA): TGTGCCAGCAGCCCCCATAGGGACGGCACAACTAATGAAAAACTGTTTTTT.

By sample fraction, this clonotype is medium-sized. The chain has TRBV7-6 and TRBJ2-4; 10 bases fit TRBD1. This CDR3 is built from 17 residues. Trimming took 5 bases from V and 2 from J; bases not matched to a gene: 9. Germline loops: CDR1 SGHVS, CDR2 FNYEAQ. CDR3 loop: CASSPTTGGTSKNIQYF. The CDR3 DNA follows: TGTGCCAGCAGCCCGACGACAGGGGGCACGTCCAAAAACATTCAGTACTTC. The full variable domain, in which reference TRBV7-6 and TRBJ2-4 provide the parts outside the CDR3, is GAGVSQSPRYKVTKRGQDVALRCDPISGHVSLYWYRQALGQGPEFLTYFNYEAQQDKSGLPNDRFSAERPEGSISTLTIQRTEQRDSAMYRCASSPTTGGTSKNIQYFGAGTRLSVL.

The chain links TRBV12-5 to TRBJ2-3; TRBD2 aligns across 11 bases. The germline V gene has CDR1 LGHNT and CDR2 FRNRAP. The J segment lost 6 bases and the V segment lost 6 bases, leaving 8 bases of the junction unmatched. CDR3 length equals 15 residues. CDR3 residues: CASGNSGGVADTQYF. In DNA, the CDR3 is TGTGCTAGTGGGAATAGCGGGGGGGTGGCTGATACGCAGTATTTT.

In this sample, this clonotype is medium-sized. The V call is TRBV14, the J call TRBJ2-1; D not certain. This CDR3 has 15 residues. Germline CDR1 SGHDN, CDR2 FVKESK. V dropped 4 bases and J dropped 3 bases, with 13 bases sitting between them. The CDR3 DNA is TGTGCCAGCAGCCTAGGCGCTACCCACTACAATGAGCAGTTCTTC. This sequence encodes CASSLGATHYNEQFF.

By share, this clonotype counts as large. CDR3: CASSIGTGGREYGYTF. The DNA for the CDR3 is TGTGCCAGTAGTATAGGGACAGGGGGCAGGGAGTATGGCTACACCTTC. This chain uses TRBV19 with TRBJ1-2; 11 bases fit TRBD1. Per the germline V gene, CDR1 is LNHDA and CDR2 is SQIVND (reference sequence). CDR3 size: 16 residues. Trimming cost V 1 base and J 5 bases; bases outside gene matches: 6.

The rearrangement links TRBV6-5 to TRBJ2-7; 10 bases are shared with TRBD1. J was trimmed by 4 bases and V by 2 bases; bases with no gene match: 8. This CDR3 contains 16 residues. Germline V gene data show CDR1 as MNHEY and CDR2 as SVGAGI. The CDR3 nucleotides read TGTGCCAGCAGTTACCCGGGACAGGGGTTCGGTTACGAGCAGTACTTC. It yields the protein CASSYPGQGFGYEQYF.

By sample fraction, this clonotype is medium-sized. The rearrangement uses TRBV19 and TRBJ1-4; D ambiguous. Germline V gene sequence: CDR1 LNHDA, CDR2 SQIVND (reference sequence). The CDR3 contains 15 residues. V was cut by 5 bases and J by 5 bases, with 15 bases left in between. CDR3 bases: TGTGCCAGTAGTTCCCCAAAGGGTTTGAATGAAAAACTGTTTTTT. Protein sequence: CASSSPKGLNEKLFF.

In this sample, this clonotype is medium-sized. The chain is built from TRBV30 and TRBJ1-3, with a weak D call TRBD1 (6 bases). The CDR3 loop spans 14 amino acids. CDR1 and CDR2 from the germline V gene are GTSNPN and SVGIG (reference sequence). The V end lost 4 bases, the J end lost 6 bases, and 16 bases lay between the germline ends. The CDR3 sequence: CAWTSRGQENTIYF. DNA for the CDR3: TGTGCCTGGACCTCCCGGGGGCAAGAAAACACCATATATTTT. Complete variable domain (other parts from reference TRBV30 and TRBJ1-3): SQTIHQWPATLVQPVGSPLSLECTVEGTSNPNLYWYRQAAGRGLQLLFYSVGIGQISSEVPQNLSASRPQDRQFILSSKKLLLSDSGFYLCAWTSRGQENTIYFGEGSWLTVV.

This clonotype is judged medium-sized (0.01 to 0.1%). The chain combines TRBV27 with TRBJ1-2; weak D call: TRBD1 (6 bases). The CDR3 totals 14 residues. Germline loops: CDR1 MNHEY, CDR2 SMNVEV (reference sequence). The V and J ends lost 4 bases and 4 bases respectively, with 13 bases between them. The CDR3 DNA is TGTGCCAGCAGTTCCAAACAGGGACTCTATGGCTACACCTTC. The encoded protein is CASSSKQGLYGYTF.

The CDR3 nucleotides read TGTGCCAGCAGTACCGGGACAGGGGGCAACTATGGCTACACCTTC. Residues: CASSTGTGGNYGYTF. The chain links TRBV27 to TRBJ1-2; TRBD1 aligns across 12 bases. Trimming took 5 bases from V and 2 from J; bases not matched to a gene: 3. CDR1 is MNHEY and CDR2 is SMNVEV in the germline V gene (reference sequence). The CDR3 covers 15 residues.

The rearrangement joins TRBV19 to TRBJ2-5; TRBD1 matches 12 bases. J lost 0 bases, V lost 5 bases, and 4 bases had no gene match. The CDR3 spans 16 residues. CDR1 is LNHDA, CDR2 SQIVND, per germline (reference sequence). The CDR3, as DNA: TGTGCCAGTAGTCCCGGGACAGGGGGCGACCAAGAGACCCAGTACTTC. Its translation is CASSPGTGGDQETQYF.

By share, this clonotype counts as large (0.1 to 1%). This chain connects TRBV6-5 to TRBJ1-6, with TRBD1 matching over 7 bases. V lost 6 bases to trimming and J lost 7 bases; unmatched junction nucleotides: 6. Germline values: CDR1 MNHEY, CDR2 SVGAGI. The CDR3 totals 14 residues. CDR3 in amino acids: CASSPGTENSPLHF. CDR3 in DNA: TGTGCCAGCAGCCCCGGGACAGAAAATTCACCCCTCCACTTT.

By proportion, this clonotype is medium-sized. V gene TRBV18 combines with J gene TRBJ1-5; possible D gene TRBD1, 5 bases. Trimming left V 3 bases short and J 2 bases short, with 17 bases between. There are 17 residues in the CDR3. CDR1 is KGHSH, CDR2 LQKENI, per germline. CDR3 loop: CASSPRTQTGGNQPQHF. CDR3 bases: TGTGCCAGCTCACCGCGGACTCAAACGGGGGGCAATCAGCCCCAGCATTTT. The full variable domain, in which reference TRBV18 and TRBJ1-5 provide the parts outside the CDR3, is NAGVMQNPRHLVRRRGQEARLRCSPMKGHSHVYWYRQLPEEGLKFMVYLQKENIIDESGMPKERFSAEFPKEGPSILRIQQVVRGDSAAYFCASSPRTQTGGNQPQHFGDGTRLSIL.

This clonotype is labeled medium-sized. V usage is TRBV11-2 and J usage is TRBJ2-7, with 9 bases fitting TRBD1. The length of the CDR3 is 14 residues. V lost 4 bases, J lost 5 bases, and 6 bases stayed unmatched. Germline CDR1 reads SGHAT; CDR2 reads FQNNGV. CDR3 protein: CASSSTGTGNEQYF. The CDR3 DNA is TGTGCCAGCAGCTCAACCGGGACAGGGAACGAGCAGTACTTC.

Within the sample, this clonotype is medium-sized. V gene TRBV7-9 combines with J gene TRBJ2-1; no clear D gene. This CDR3 is 13 amino acids long. The V gene's germline CDR1 is SEHNR and CDR2 FQNEAQ (reference sequence). The V end lost 5 bases, the J end lost 7 bases, and 12 bases lay between the germline ends. The CDR3 loop reads CASSPSLDNEQFF. In nucleotides, the CDR3 is TGTGCCAGCAGCCCCAGTCTAGATAATGAGCAGTTCTTC.

In this sample, this clonotype is medium-sized. The chain recombines TRBV12-3 or TRBV12-4 with TRBJ1-3; D gene uncertain. CDR3 length equals 16 residues. V was shortened by 1 base and J by 7 bases, with 17 bases between the two germline ends. The CDR3: CASSLVSAATGNTIYF. In nucleotides, the CDR3 is TGTGCCAGCAGTTTAGTGAGTGCTGCGACGGGGAACACCATATATTTT.

Within the sample, this clonotype is large. The gene calls are TRBV29-1 and TRBJ1-1; 8 bases line up with TRBD1. Trimming cost V 6 bases and J 5 bases; bases outside gene matches: 8. Germline assignment: CDR1 SQVTM and CDR2 ANQGSEA. This CDR3 region has 13 residues. CDR3 in amino acids: CSVSRGPGTEAFF. CDR3 bases: TGCAGCGTCTCCAGGGGGCCGGGGACTGAAGCTTTCTTT.

This clonotype is judged medium-sized (0.01 to 0.1%). V and J are TRBV7-2 and TRBJ2-1; perhaps TRBD2 as D (6 bases). V lost 3 bases and J 0 bases, leaving 9 bases between the germline ends. There are 15 residues in the CDR3. Germline V gene data show CDR1 as SGHTA and CDR2 as FQGNSA. Here the CDR3 DNA reads TGTGCCAGCAGCTTGATGCGGGGCTCCTACAATGAGCAGTTCTTC. Amino acids: CASSLMRGSYNEQFF. Combining the CDR3 with reference TRBV7-2 and TRBJ2-1 gives the whole variable domain GAGVSQSPSNKVTEKGKDVELRCDPISGHTALYWYRQSLGQGLEFLIYFQGNSAPDKSGLPSDRFSAERTGGSVSTLTIQRTQQEDSAVYLCASSLMRGSYNEQFFGPGTRLTVL.

There are a few counts of this clonotype. CDR3 bases: TGTGCCAGCAGTGAACTAGGGACGGAAGGGTGGAAGGACGGGGAGCTGTTTTTT. Its translation is CASSELGTEGWKDGELFF. This chain uses TRBV25-1 with TRBJ2-2, with D possibly being TRBD1 or TRBD2 (5 bases each). Trimming took off 2 bases at V and 7 bases at J, with 23 bases between the two ends. The V gene's germline CDR1 is MGHDK and CDR2 SYGVNS. The CDR3 sequence is 18 residues long.

The chain combines TRBV4-3 with TRBJ2-5, with 7 bases matching TRBD1. Trimming cost V 0 bases and J 3 bases; bases outside gene matches: 1. Germline loops: CDR1 LGHNA, CDR2 YSLEER. The CDR3 is 14 residues long. The CDR3 nucleotides are TGCGCCAGCAGCCAAGAGACAGGGAAAGAGACCCAGTACTTC. Its protein product is CASSQETGKETQYF.

This clonotype is labeled medium-sized. The chain combines TRBV18 with TRBJ2-5; D might be TRBD2 (6 bases). Trimming took off 0 bases at V and 6 bases at J, with 8 bases between the two ends. Looked up from germline, CDR1 is KGHSH and CDR2 is LQKENI. This CDR3 spans 13 amino acids. In DNA, the CDR3 is TGTGCCAGCTCACCACCTAGCGGACAGACCCAGTACTTC. Its protein product is CASSPPSGQTQYF.

The chain has TRBV7-2 and TRBJ1-6; no reliable D call. V lost 5 bases and J 4 bases, leaving 9 bases between the germline ends. The CDR3 loop spans 14 amino acids. The germline gives CDR1 SGHTA, CDR2 FQGNSA. CDR3 in amino acids: CASSRISYNSPLHF. The CDR3 coding sequence is TGTGCCAGCAGCCGTATCTCTTATAATTCACCCCTCCACTTT.

This clonotype was observed many times. The chain joins TRBV20-1 to TRBJ2-1, with 10 bases aligning to TRBD2. This CDR3 has 16 amino acids. The germline CDR1 and CDR2 sequences are DFQATT and SNEGSKA (reference sequence). J was trimmed by 4 bases and V by 5 bases; bases with no gene match: 11. The CDR3 region is CSAYSPGLATYNEQFF. The CDR3 DNA reads as TGCAGTGCTTACTCCCCGGGACTAGCGACATACAATGAGCAGTTCTTC.